This T cell receptor beta chain is drawn from a study of CD8 T cells in ankylosing spondylitis. Study-level results: Earlier reports found some motif variants in synovial fluid and blood in reactive arthritis. Typical of ankylosing spondylitis blood, it appeared, was a TCR beta motif of fewer than 10 highly homologous variants. Matched synovial fluid from ankylosing spondylitis patients was reported to be enriched for disease-linked clones.

Comment on this clonotype: What it binds is unknown.

TCRdb reprocessed the 5' RACE reads via MiXCR and lists one record per CDR3 protein. This sample has more than 600,000 distinct CDR3 sequences, with roughly 20% found just once. The CDR3 is made up of 13 amino acids. Per germline, CDR1 SGHRS and CDR2 YFSETQ. Trimming cost V 5 bases and J 8 bases; bases outside gene matches: 9. Sequenced material: blood, either unsorted or a sorted T cell fraction (not recorded which). The TCR was taken from a male donor with ankylosing spondylitis. V gene TRBV5-1 combines with J gene TRBJ2-7; 8 positions agree with TRBD2. The CDR3 reads CASSLAGLTQQYF. CDR3 in DNA: TGCGCCAGCAGTTTAGCGGGGCTTACGCAGCAGTACTTC. The full variable domain, with the rest looked up from reference TRBV5-1 and TRBJ2-7, is KAGVTQTPRYLIKTRGQQVTLSCSPISGHRSVSWYQQTPGQGLQFLFEYFSETQRNKGNFPGRFSGRQFSNSRSEMNVSTLELGDSALYLCASSLAGLTQQYFGPGTRLTVT.